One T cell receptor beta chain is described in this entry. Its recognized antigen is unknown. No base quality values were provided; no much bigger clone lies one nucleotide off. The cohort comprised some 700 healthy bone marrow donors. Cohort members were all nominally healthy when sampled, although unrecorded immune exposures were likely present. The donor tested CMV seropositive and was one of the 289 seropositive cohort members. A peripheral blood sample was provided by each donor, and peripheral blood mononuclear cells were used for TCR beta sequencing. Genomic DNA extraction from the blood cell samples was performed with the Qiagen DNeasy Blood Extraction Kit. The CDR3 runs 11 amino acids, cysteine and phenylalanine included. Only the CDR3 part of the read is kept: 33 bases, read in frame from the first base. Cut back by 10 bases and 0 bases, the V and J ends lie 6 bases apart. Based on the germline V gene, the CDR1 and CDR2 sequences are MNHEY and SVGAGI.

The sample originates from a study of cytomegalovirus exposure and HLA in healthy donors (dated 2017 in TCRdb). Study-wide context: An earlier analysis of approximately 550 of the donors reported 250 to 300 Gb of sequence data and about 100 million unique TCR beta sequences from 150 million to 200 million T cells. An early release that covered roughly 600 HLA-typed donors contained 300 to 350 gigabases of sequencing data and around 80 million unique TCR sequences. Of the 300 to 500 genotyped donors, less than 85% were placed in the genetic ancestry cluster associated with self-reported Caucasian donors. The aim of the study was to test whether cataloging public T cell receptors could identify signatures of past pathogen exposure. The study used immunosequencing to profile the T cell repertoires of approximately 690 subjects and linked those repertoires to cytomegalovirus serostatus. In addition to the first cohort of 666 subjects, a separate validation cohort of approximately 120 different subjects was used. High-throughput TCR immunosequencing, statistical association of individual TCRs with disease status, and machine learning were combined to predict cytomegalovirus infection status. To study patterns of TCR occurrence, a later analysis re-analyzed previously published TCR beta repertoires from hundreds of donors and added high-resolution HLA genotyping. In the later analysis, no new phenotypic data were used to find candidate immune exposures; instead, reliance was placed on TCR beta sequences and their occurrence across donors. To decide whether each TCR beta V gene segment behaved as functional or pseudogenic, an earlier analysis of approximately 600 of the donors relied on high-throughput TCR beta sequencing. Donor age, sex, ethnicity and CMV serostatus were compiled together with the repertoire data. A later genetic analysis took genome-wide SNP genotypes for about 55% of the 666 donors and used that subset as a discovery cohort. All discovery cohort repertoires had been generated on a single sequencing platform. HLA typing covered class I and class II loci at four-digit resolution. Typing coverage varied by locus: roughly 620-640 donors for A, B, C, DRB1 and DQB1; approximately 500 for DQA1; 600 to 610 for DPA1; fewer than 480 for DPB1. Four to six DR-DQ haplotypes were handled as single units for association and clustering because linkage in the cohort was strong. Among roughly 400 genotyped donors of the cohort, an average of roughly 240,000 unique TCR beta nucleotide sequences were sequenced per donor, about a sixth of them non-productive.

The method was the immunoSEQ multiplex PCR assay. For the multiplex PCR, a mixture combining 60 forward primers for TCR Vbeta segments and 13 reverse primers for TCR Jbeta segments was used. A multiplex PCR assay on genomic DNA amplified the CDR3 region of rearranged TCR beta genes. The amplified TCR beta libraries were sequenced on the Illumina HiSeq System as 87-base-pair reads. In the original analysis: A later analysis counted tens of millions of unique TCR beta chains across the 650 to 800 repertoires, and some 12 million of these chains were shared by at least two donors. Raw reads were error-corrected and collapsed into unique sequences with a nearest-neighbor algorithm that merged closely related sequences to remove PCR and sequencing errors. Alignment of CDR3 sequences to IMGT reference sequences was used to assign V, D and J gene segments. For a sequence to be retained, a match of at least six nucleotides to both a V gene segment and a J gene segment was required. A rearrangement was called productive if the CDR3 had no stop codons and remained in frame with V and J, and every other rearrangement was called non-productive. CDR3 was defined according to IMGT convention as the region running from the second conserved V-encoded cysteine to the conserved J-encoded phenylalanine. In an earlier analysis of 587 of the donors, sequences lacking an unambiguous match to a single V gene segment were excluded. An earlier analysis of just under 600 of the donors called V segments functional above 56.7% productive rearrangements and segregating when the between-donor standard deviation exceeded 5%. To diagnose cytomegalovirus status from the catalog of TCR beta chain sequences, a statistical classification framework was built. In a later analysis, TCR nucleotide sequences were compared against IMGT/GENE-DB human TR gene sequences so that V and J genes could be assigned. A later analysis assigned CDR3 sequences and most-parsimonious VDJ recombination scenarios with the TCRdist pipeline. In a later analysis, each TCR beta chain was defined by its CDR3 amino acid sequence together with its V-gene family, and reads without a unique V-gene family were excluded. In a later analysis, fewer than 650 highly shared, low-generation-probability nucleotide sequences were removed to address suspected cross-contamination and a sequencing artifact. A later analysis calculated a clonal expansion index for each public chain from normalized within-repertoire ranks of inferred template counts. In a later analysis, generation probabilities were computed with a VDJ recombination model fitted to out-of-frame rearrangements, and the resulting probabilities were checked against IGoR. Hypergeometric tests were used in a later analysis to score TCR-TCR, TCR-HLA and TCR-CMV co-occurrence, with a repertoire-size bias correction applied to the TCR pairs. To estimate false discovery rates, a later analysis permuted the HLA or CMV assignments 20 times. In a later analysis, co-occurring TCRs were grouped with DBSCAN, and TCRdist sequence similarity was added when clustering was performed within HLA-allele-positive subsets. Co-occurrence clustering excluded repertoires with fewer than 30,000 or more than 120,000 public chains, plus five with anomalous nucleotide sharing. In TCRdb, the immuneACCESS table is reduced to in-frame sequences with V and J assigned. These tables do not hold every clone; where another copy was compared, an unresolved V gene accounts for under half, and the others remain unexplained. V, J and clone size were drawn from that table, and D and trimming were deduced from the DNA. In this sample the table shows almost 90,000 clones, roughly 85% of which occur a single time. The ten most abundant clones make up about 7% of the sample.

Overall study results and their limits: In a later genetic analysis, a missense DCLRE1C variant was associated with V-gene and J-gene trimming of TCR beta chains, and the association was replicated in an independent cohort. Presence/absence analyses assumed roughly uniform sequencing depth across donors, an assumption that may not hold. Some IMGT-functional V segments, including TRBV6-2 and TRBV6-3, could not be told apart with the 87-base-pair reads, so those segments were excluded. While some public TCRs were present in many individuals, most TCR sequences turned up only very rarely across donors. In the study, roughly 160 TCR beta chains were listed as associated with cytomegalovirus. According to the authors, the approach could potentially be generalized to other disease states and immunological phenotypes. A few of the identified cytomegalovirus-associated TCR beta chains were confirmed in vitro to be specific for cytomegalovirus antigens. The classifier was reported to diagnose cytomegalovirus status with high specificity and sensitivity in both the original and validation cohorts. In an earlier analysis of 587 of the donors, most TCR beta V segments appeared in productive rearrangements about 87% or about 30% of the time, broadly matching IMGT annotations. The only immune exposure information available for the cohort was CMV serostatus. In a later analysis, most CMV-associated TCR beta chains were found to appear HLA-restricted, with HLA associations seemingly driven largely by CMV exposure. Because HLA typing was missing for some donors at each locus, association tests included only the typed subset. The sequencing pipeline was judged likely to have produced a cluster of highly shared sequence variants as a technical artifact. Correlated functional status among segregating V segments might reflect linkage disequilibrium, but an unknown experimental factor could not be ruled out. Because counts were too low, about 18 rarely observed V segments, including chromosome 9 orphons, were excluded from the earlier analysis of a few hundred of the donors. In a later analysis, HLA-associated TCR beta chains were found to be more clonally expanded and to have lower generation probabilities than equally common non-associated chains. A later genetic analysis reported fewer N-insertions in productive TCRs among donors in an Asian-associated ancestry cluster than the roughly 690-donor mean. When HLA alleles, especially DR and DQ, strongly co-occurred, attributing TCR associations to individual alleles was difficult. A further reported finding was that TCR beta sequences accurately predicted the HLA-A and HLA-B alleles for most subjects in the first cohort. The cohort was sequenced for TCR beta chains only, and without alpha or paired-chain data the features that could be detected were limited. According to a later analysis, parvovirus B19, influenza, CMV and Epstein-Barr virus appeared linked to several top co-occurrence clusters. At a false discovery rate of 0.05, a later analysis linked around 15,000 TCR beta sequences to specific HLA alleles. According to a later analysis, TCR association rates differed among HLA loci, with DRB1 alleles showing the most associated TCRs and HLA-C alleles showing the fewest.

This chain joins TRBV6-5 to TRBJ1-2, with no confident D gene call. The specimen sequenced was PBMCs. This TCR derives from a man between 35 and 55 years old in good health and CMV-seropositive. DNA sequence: TGTGCCATCCGGGCTAACTATGGCTACACCTTC. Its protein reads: CAIRANYGYTF.